A single sample gave rise to the 32 T cell receptor beta chains below, sequenced in a study of CD8 T cells in ankylosing spondylitis. Study conclusions and caveats: What appeared characteristic of ankylosing spondylitis blood was a TCR beta motif of 7 or 8 highly homologous variants.

No antigen has been identified for these receptors. TCRdb passed the 5' RACE reads through MiXCR, listing each CDR3 protein once. The table has hundreds of thousands of distinct CDR3 sequences, roughly a sixth seen once; the top ten hold approximately 1%. The source material was blood, either unsorted or a sorted T cell fraction (not recorded which). The source of these receptors is a male donor with ankylosing spondylitis.

This clonotype was seen a few times. CDR3 nucleotides: TGTGCCAGCAGTTTAGCGGGAGGGAAGTTCGAGCAGTACTTC. Amino acid sequence: CASSLAGGKFEQYF. The chain has TRBV12-3 or TRBV12-4 and TRBJ2-7; 7 bases match TRBD2. V trimming: 0 bases; J trimming: 6 bases; junction bases outside the gene matches: 5. This CDR3 has 14 amino acids.

This clonotype was seen a handful of times. The rearrangement uses TRBV7-3 and TRBJ2-2; D possibly uses TRBD1 or TRBD2 (6 bases each). The CDR3 extends over 17 amino acids. The germline CDR1 and CDR2 sequences are SGHTA and FQGTGA. Trimming stripped 5 bases from V and 6 bases from J, with 22 bases between. The CDR3 protein is CASSPSGGGRLAGELFF. The DNA for the CDR3 is TGTGCCAGCAGCCCCTCCGGTGGGGGGCGGTTAGCCGGGGAGCTGTTTTTT.

This chain connects TRBV6-2 or TRBV6-3 to TRBJ1-2; D remains unclear. The CDR3 sequence is 13 residues long. Germline CDR1 MNHEY, CDR2 SVGEGT. V lost 6 bases, J lost 0 bases, and 8 bases lay in between. CDR3 region: CASSPFTNYGYTF. CDR3 in DNA: TGTGCCAGCAGCCCATTTACTAACTATGGCTACACCTTC.

A few counts support this clonotype. The rearrangement uses TRBV7-3 and TRBJ2-3, with D possibly being TRBD1 (6 bases). The V end lost 3 bases, the J end lost 4 bases, and 11 bases lay between the germline ends. The CDR3 has 14 residues. Germline V gives CDR1 SGHTA, CDR2 FQGTGA. CDR3 region: CASSFTGLADTQYF. The CDR3 coding sequence is TGTGCCAGCAGCTTTACAGGGTTGGCAGATACGCAGTATTTT.

In its sample, this clonotype was seen many times. The chain has TRBV7-9 and TRBJ1-5; 10 bases are shared with TRBD1. Germline V gene lookup returns CDR1 SEHNR and CDR2 FQNEAQ (reference sequence). The junction had 7 bases not matched to a gene; V was cut back by 3 bases and J by 2 bases. The CDR3 loop spans 17 amino acids. This chain's CDR3 is CASSLGQGSQGNQPQHF. CDR3 in DNA: TGTGCCAGCAGCTTGGGACAGGGGTCCCAGGGCAATCAGCCCCAGCATTTT. Together with reference TRBV7-9 and TRBJ1-5, the CDR3 gives the full variable domain: DTGVSQNPRHKITKRGQNVTFRCDPISEHNRLYWYRQTLGQGPEFLTYFQNEAQLEKSRLLSDRFSAERPKGSFSTLEIQRTEQGDSAMYLCASSLGQGSQGNQPQHFGDGTRLSIL.

This clonotype was recorded a few times. The chain is built from TRBV5-1 and TRBJ1-6, with D possibly TRBD1 on 5 matching bases. Germline V gene data show CDR1 as SGHRS and CDR2 as YFSETQ. The CDR3 is 13 amino acids. V lost 7 bases and J lost 9, with 14 bases in between. The CDR3 protein is CASRKEGSSPLHF. The CDR3 nucleotides read TGCGCCAGCCGCAAAGAGGGGTCTTCACCCCTCCACTTT.

The table lists this clonotype with a few counts. One end of the junction is discordant with germline, which a read error may explain. The genes are TRBV6-2 or TRBV6-3 and TRBJ2-3; 9 nucleotides agree with TRBD2. Germline lookup yields CDR1 MNHEY and CDR2 SVGEGT. This CDR3 is 14 amino acids long. CDR3 DNA sequence: TGTGCCAGCAGTACTCGTTATAGCGGGAGCACGGTGGGATTT. Protein sequence: CASSTRYSGSTVGF.

This clonotype occurred a few times. The chain combines TRBV10-3 with TRBJ1-5; 9 nucleotides line up with TRBD1. V gave up 8 bases and J gave up 2 bases; unmatched junction bases: 4. In germline, CDR1 is ENHRY, CDR2 SYGVKD. This CDR3 is built from 14 residues. This chain's CDR3 is CAIRDREGNQPQHF. The CDR3 region has the DNA TGTGCCATCCGGGACAGGGAGGGCAATCAGCCCCAGCATTTT.

This clonotype has just a few counts. The chain uses TRBV9 and TRBJ2-1, with 8 nucleotides matching TRBD2. CDR3 length: 14 amino acids. From germline, CDR1 is SGDLS and CDR2 YYNGEE. With 0 bases clipped from V and 7 bases from J, the junction kept 3 bases outside the gene matches. Here the CDR3 DNA reads TGTGCCAGCAGCGTAGATCCGGGGGGGAATGAGCAGTTCTTC. It specifies CASSVDPGGNEQFF.

The chain combines TRBV6-1 with TRBJ2-3; perhaps TRBD2 as D (6 bases). This CDR3 is built from 15 residues. CDR1 MNHNS and CDR2 SASEGT come from the germline V gene. V lost 6 bases and J 7 bases, leaving 20 bases between the germline ends. Written as DNA, the CDR3 is TGTGCCAGCAGCCCCCTAAATGGGCGGGATAATACGCAGTATTTT. Amino acids: CASSPLNGRDNTQYF.

This clonotype was detected only a few times. The J gene is TRBJ2-7, the V gene TRBV2; D is unclear. Germline CDR1 and CDR2: SNHLY and FYNNEI. The CDR3 runs 12 residues. Trimming stripped 2 bases from V and 2 bases from J, with 4 bases between. The chain's CDR3 is CASSETTYEQYF. As DNA, the CDR3 is TGTGCCAGCAGTGAAACCACCTACGAGCAGTACTTC.

V gene TRBV20-1 combines with J gene TRBJ2-3; no definite D call. Trimming removed 0 bases at V and 5 bases at J, with 3 bases between. Per germline, CDR1 DFQATT and CDR2 SNEGSKA (reference sequence). The CDR3 has 11 amino acids. The CDR3, as DNA: TGCAGTGCTAGAGAGAAAGATACGCAGTATTTT. It codes for CSAREKDTQYF.

This chain uses TRBV20-1 with TRBJ2-1; 7 bases align to TRBD2. Germline assignment: CDR1 DFQATT and CDR2 SNEGSKA (reference sequence). This CDR3 is 15 amino acids long. J was trimmed by 9 bases and V by 0 bases; bases with no gene match: 11. The CDR3 DNA reads TGCAGTGCTAGAGATTTACTAGCGAAGGAGGGTGAGCAGTTCTTC. As protein: CSARDLLAKEGEQFF.

The gene calls are TRBV27 and TRBJ2-7; 7 bases line up with TRBD2. V was pared by 6 bases and J by 6 bases, with 14 bases of the junction left unmatched. The germline CDR1 and CDR2 sequences are MNHEY and SMNVEV (reference sequence). The CDR3 covers 15 residues. The CDR3 DNA sequence: TGTGCCAGCAGCCCCCGACTAGCAAACGGGGTCGAGCAGTACTTC. Translating it yields CASSPRLANGVEQYF.

The rearrangement links TRBV28 to TRBJ1-6; D is uncertain. This CDR3 spans 11 amino acids. Germline V gives CDR1 MDHEN, CDR2 SYDVKM. Between the trimmed V and J ends, which lost 4 bases and 9 bases, there was a span of 4 bases. As DNA, the CDR3 is TGTGCCAGCAGTTACCTTTCACCCCTCCACTTT. Translated: CASSYLSPLHF. The full variable domain, with the rest looked up from reference TRBV28 and TRBJ1-6, is DVKVTQSSRYLVKRTGEKVFLECVQDMDHENMFWYRQDPGLGLRLIYFSYDVKMKEKGDIPEGYSVSREKKERFSLILESASTNQTSMYLCASSYLSPLHFGNGTRLTVT.

This chain links TRBV20-1 with TRBJ1-6; D not certain. Per the germline V gene, CDR1 is DFQATT and CDR2 is SNEGSKA (reference sequence). V was cut by 0 bases and J by 5 bases, with 8 bases left in between. This CDR3 has 14 amino acids. The CDR3 region has the DNA TGCAGTGCTAGAGAGCCTGGTGATAATTCACCCCTCCACTTT. Its protein is CSAREPGDNSPLHF.

The chain couples TRBV5-1 to TRBJ2-3; 9 bases agree with TRBD2. V lost 2 bases, J lost 0 bases, and 7 bases stayed unmatched. The CDR3 length is 17 residues. Germline V gene data show CDR1 as SGHRS and CDR2 as YFSETQ. For the CDR3, the DNA is TGCGCCAGCAGCTTAGCCCCCGGGACTAGCAGCACAGATACGCAGTATTTT. It yields the protein CASSLAPGTSSTDTQYF.

This clonotype was seen repeatedly, ten times or more. This rearrangement joins TRBV15 to TRBJ2-4; tentatively, D is TRBD1 or TRBD2 (5 bases each). CDR1 is LNHNV, CDR2 YYDKDF, per germline (reference sequence). The length of the CDR3 is 18 residues. Trimming cost V 1 base and J 3 bases, with 19 bases left between them. The CDR3 DNA is TGTGCCACCAGCAGAGGAACGGGGCTAAGAGGGATCAAAAACATTCAGTACTTC. This encodes CATSRGTGLRGIKNIQYF.

This chain's CDR3 is CSAREYQAGVAGVLFF. CDR3 in DNA: TGCAGTGCTAGAGAATACCAAGCGGGAGTTGCCGGGGTTCTGTTTTTT. The chain recombines TRBV20-1 with TRBJ2-2; 8 bases are a match to TRBD2. This CDR3 comprises 16 residues. Trimming at V came to 0 bases and at J to 14 bases, leaving 17 bases not matched to a gene. Germline CDR1 DFQATT, CDR2 SNEGSKA (reference sequence).

In this sample, this clonotype turned up many times. This sequence joins TRBV20-1 and TRBJ2-3; 10 positions match TRBD1. Germline trimming cut 6 bases from V and 4 bases from J; bases unmatched to any gene: 7. The CDR3 extends over 14 amino acids. Germline V gene sequence: CDR1 DFQATT, CDR2 SNEGSKA (reference sequence). The CDR3 DNA reads TGCAGTGCAAGGGGGGACAGGGGAGCAGATACGCAGTATTTT. Translation: CSARGDRGADTQYF.

This clonotype was picked up a small number of times. V and J are TRBV9 and TRBJ2-3, with 9 bases matching TRBD2. Trimming cost V 0 bases and J 6 bases; bases outside gene matches: 5. Germline V gives CDR1 SGDLS, CDR2 YYNGEE. The CDR3 is 15 amino acids. The CDR3 reads CASSVGTSGRDTQYF. CDR3 bases: TGTGCCAGCAGCGTAGGTACTAGCGGGCGGGATACGCAGTATTTT.

The chain is built from TRBV20-1 and TRBJ2-7, with 10 bases aligning to TRBD1. Trimming took 5 bases from V and 6 from J; bases not matched to a gene: 13. The CDR3 loop spans 15 amino acids. Germline assignment: CDR1 DFQATT and CDR2 SNEGSKA (reference sequence). CDR3: CSAPGQGLIGVEQYF. DNA of the CDR3: TGCAGTGCTCCGGGACAGGGGCTGATTGGAGTCGAGCAGTACTTC.

In this sample, this clonotype turned up a few times. This chain uses TRBV20-1 with TRBJ2-4; TRBD2 matches at 12 bases. Germline CDR1 reads DFQATT; CDR2 reads SNEGSKA (reference sequence). With V trimmed by 4 bases and J by 0 bases, 7 bases remained unmatched. This CDR3 has 17 amino acids. CDR3 amino acids: CSAKEASGRGAKNIQYF. The CDR3 DNA follows: TGCAGTGCTAAGGAGGCTAGCGGGAGGGGAGCCAAAAACATTCAGTACTTC.

J is TRBJ1-5 and V is TRBV28, with TRBD1 identical over 11 bases. This CDR3 contains 18 residues. The ends lost 7 bases at V and 2 bases at J; junction bases unmatched: 13. In germline, CDR1 is MDHEN, CDR2 SYDVKM. The CDR3 nucleotides are TGTGCCAGCACCAAACCGGGACAGGGGGTCTCCGGCAATCAGCCCCAGCATTTT. Its translation: CASTKPGQGVSGNQPQHF.

The V and J genes are TRBV7-9 and TRBJ1-1; 8 bases fit TRBD1. Germline V gene lookup returns CDR1 SEHNR and CDR2 FQNEAQ (reference sequence). Trimming at V came to 5 bases and at J to 3 bases, leaving 5 bases not matched to a gene. The CDR3 is made up of 14 amino acids. CDR3 in amino acids: CASSIQGADTEAFF. Written as DNA, the CDR3 is TGTGCCAGCAGCATCCAGGGGGCGGACACTGAAGCTTTCTTT. Based on the CDR3 plus reference TRBV7-9 and TRBJ1-1, the full variable domain is DTGVSQNPRHKITKRGQNVTFRCDPISEHNRLYWYRQTLGQGPEFLTYFQNEAQLEKSRLLSDRFSAERPKGSFSTLEIQRTEQGDSAMYLCASSIQGADTEAFFGQGTRLTVV.

The chain carries TRBV20-1 and TRBJ2-3; 7 bases are shared with TRBD1. This CDR3 region has 11 residues. The germline V gene has CDR1 DFQATT and CDR2 SNEGSKA (reference sequence). CDR3 nucleotides: TGCAGCTTAGACAGGGACCTAACGCAGTATTTT. It encodes CSLDRDLTQYF.

The rearrangement uses TRBV20-1 and TRBJ1-5, with D maybe TRBD1 (6 bases). V was trimmed by 5 bases and J by 0 bases, leaving 17 bases between them. The germline CDR1 and CDR2 sequences are DFQATT and SNEGSKA (reference sequence). This CDR3 region has 16 residues. The CDR3 is CSAPGARGYSNQPQHF. CDR3 in DNA: TGCAGTGCTCCAGGGGCACGAGGTTATAGCAATCAGCCCCAGCATTTT.

The rearrangement joins TRBV7-9 to TRBJ2-2; D gene uncertain. CDR1 and CDR2 from the germline V gene are SEHNR and FQNEAQ (reference sequence). This CDR3 region has 15 residues. V was pared by 7 bases and J by 0 bases, with 12 bases between. The CDR3 DNA reads TGTGCCAGCACCGAAGAAGGAGCGAACACCGGGGAGCTGTTTTTT. Its translation is CASTEEGANTGELFF.

This clonotype was recorded many times. V gene TRBV12-3 or TRBV12-4 combines with J gene TRBJ2-1; TRBD2 matches at 7 bases. The CDR3 is 14 residues long. V was pared by 8 bases and J by 5 bases, with 9 bases of the junction left unmatched. CDR3 amino acids: CASRVGGFDNEQFF. The CDR3 nucleotides read TGTGCCAGCCGGGTGGGGGGGTTCGACAATGAGCAGTTCTTC.

The chain employs TRBV7-3 and TRBJ2-3; 10 bases are a match to TRBD2. V shed 5 bases, J shed 0 bases, and the junction held 14 bases outside the gene matches. Germline values: CDR1 SGHTA, CDR2 FQGTGA. The CDR3 runs 19 residues. DNA of the CDR3: TGTGCCAGCAGCCCTCGAGCGGGGGGGGCTGAAACAAGCACAGATACGCAGTATTTT. This gives the protein CASSPRAGGAETSTDTQYF.

In its sample, this clonotype was seen many times. The V gene is TRBV5-1, the J gene TRBJ1-1, with D unresolved. Per the germline V gene, CDR1 is SGHRS and CDR2 is YFSETQ. V was trimmed by 1 base and J by 1 base, leaving 8 bases between them. CDR3 size: 14 residues. CDR3 loop: CASSLSSPNTEAFF. The CDR3 coding sequence is TGCGCCAGCAGCTTGAGTTCGCCGAACACTGAAGCTTTCTTT.

The DNA of the CDR3 is TGTGCCAGCAGCTCGACAGGCCGGCAGAGCACTGAAGCTTTCTTT. Protein: CASSSTGRQSTEAFF. The rearrangement links TRBV7-2 to TRBJ1-1, with D perhaps TRBD1 (6 bases). V was cut by 4 bases and J by 4 bases, with 16 bases left in between. This CDR3 is 15 amino acids long. Germline V gene lookup returns CDR1 SGHTA and CDR2 FQGNSA.